One and the same sample provided the 21 T cell receptor beta chains below, sequenced in a study of blood T cells in healthy people across ages. The second PCR ran about 6 to 11 cycles with a sample-barcoded 5' primer and J-beta primers. Using its own MiXCR run on the 5' RACE reads, TCRdb lists one record per CDR3 protein. The sample consists of approximately 810,000 distinct CDR3 sequences, more than 25% of them appearing once. Sequencing input: blood. Receptors were obtained from an elderly woman in good health.

The chain is built from TRBV7-2 and TRBJ2-1, with D unresolved. V shed 0 bases and J shed 2 bases, with 8 bases lying between them. This CDR3 contains 15 residues. The V gene's germline CDR1 is SGHTA and CDR2 FQGNSA. CDR3 in DNA: TGTGCCAGCAGCTTAGCCGGGCCACCCTACAATGAGCAGTTCTTC. Protein: CASSLAGPPYNEQFF.

As concerns this clonotype: A read error may explain this, as a much larger clone is one base away. The chain is built from TRBV6-5 and TRBJ1-2, with TRBD1 as a possible D gene (5 bases). This CDR3 has 15 amino acids. Trimming left V 5 bases short and J 4 bases short, with 17 bases between. Germline-derived CDR1 and CDR2 are MNHEY and SVGAGI. CDR3 region: CASSKDSIPSYGYTF. CDR3 coding DNA: TGTGCCAGCAGTAAAGACAGTATCCCTAGCTATGGCTACACCTTC.

The sample holds many counts of this clonotype. This chain connects TRBV3-1 to TRBJ1-6, with D hard to call. Germline V gives CDR1 LGHDT, CDR2 YNNKEL (reference sequence). The CDR3 spans 13 residues. Trimming took off 0 bases at V and 14 bases at J, with 11 bases between the two ends. CDR3 DNA sequence: TGTGCCAGCAGCCAAGATATAACGAGGGCCCTCCACTTT. Translating gives CASSQDITRALHF.

About this clonotype: One end of the junction does not line up with germline, which may come from a read error. The chain uses TRBV6-2 or TRBV6-3 and TRBJ2-7; tentative D call: TRBD2 (6 bases). Germline V gives CDR1 MNHEY, CDR2 SVGEGT. CDR3 length equals 13 residues. CDR3 DNA: TGTGCCAGCAGTTACCCACGGGGGTACGTGCAGTACTTC. Translated, it gives CASSYPRGYVQYF.

The genes are TRBV12-3 or TRBV12-4 and TRBJ1-2, with 11 bases lining up with TRBD1. The CDR3 length is 13 residues. Trimming at V came to 6 bases and at J to 13 bases, leaving 10 bases not matched to a gene. CDR3: CASSLGDRGSLTF. The CDR3 DNA reads TGTGCCAGCAGCCTTGGGGACAGGGGGTCCCTCACCTTC.

This clonotype was recorded a few times. The junction and the germline gene differ at one end; a read error may be behind it. The gene calls are TRBV9 and TRBJ1-2; D ambiguous. CDR3 size: 14 residues. Germline CDR1 and CDR2: SGDLS and YYNGEE. CDR3 coding DNA: TGTGCCAGCAGCGAAGGCGGATCTAACTATGACTACACCTTC. Encoded protein: CASSEGGSNYDYTF. The full variable domain, completed using reference TRBV9 and TRBJ1-2, is DSGVTQTPKHLITATGQRVTLRCSPRSGDLSVYWYQQSLDQGLQFLIQYYNGEERAKGNILERFSAQQFPDLHSELNLSSLELGDSALYFCASSEGGSNYDYTFGSGTRLTVV.

V gene TRBV9 combines with J gene TRBJ2-5; D possibly uses TRBD1 or TRBD2 (5 bases each). CDR1 and CDR2 from the germline V gene are SGDLS and YYNGEE. Trimming cost V 0 bases and J 11 bases, with 14 bases left between them. The CDR3 totals 13 residues. The CDR3 reads CASSVVGEGEQYF. CDR3 DNA sequence: TGTGCCAGCAGCGTAGTGGGGGAAGGGGAGCAGTACTTC.

This clonotype was counted a few times. The J gene is TRBJ1-2, the V gene TRBV21-1; the table gives TRBD1 as D, unverified against the DNA. TRBV21-1 is a pseudogene locus. The CDR3 covers 18 residues. The CDR3 region is CASSKLLVVTGGLRGYTF. DNA of the CDR3: TGTGCCAGCAGCAAACTTCTCGTCGTGACAGGGGGCCTTCGGGGCTACACCTTC.

The chain links TRBV2 to TRBJ2-3; 9 nucleotides align to TRBD1. Germline loops: CDR1 SNHLY, CDR2 FYNNEI. The CDR3 extends over 14 amino acids. V trimming: 7 bases; J trimming: 4 bases; junction bases outside the gene matches: 6. This CDR3 reads CASTLDRGPDTQYF. The CDR3 nucleotides are TGTGCCAGCACCTTGGACAGGGGCCCAGATACGCAGTATTTT.

The table lists this clonotype with many counts. This chain links TRBV18 with TRBJ1-2, with 7 bases identical to TRBD1. In germline, CDR1 is KGHSH, CDR2 LQKENI. The trim removed 4 bases at V and 7 bases at J, leaving 9 bases unmatched. CDR3 length: 14 residues. DNA of the CDR3: TGTGCCAGCTCACAGGGGGCCAGGGGCAGTGGCTACACCTTC. Its protein is CASSQGARGSGYTF.

This clonotype was seen many times. The chain combines TRBV30 with TRBJ2-3, with TRBD1 as a possible D gene (7 bases). Germline V gene sequence: CDR1 GTSNPN, CDR2 SVGIG (reference sequence). Trimming took 6 bases from V and 9 from J, leaving 13 bases between them. CDR3 size: 11 residues. Written as DNA, the CDR3 is TGTGCCTGCTCAGGGGGAGGCACGCAGTATTTT. Translated, it gives CACSGGGTQYF.

About this clonotype itself: It may be a read error: a sequence one base away is much more abundant. The J gene is TRBJ2-7, the V gene TRBV5-1; D gene uncertain. V was shortened by 2 bases and J by 7 bases, with 13 bases between the two germline ends. This CDR3 contains 13 residues. Germline CDR1 reads SGHRS; CDR2 reads YFSETQ. CDR3 coding DNA: TGCGCCAGCAGCTTCTCGCCTTACAATGAGCAGTACTTC. This translates into CASSFSPYNEQYF.

Turning to this clonotype: This could be a read error, since a much larger clone is one nucleotide away. The chain carries TRBV28 and TRBJ2-7; TRBD1 agrees at 8 bases. V lost 4 bases to trimming and J lost 4 bases; unmatched junction nucleotides: 9. The CDR3 is made up of 15 amino acids. In germline, CDR1 is MDHEN, CDR2 SYDVKM. DNA of the CDR3: TGTGCCAGCAGTTCGTCGGGACAGGTAGGGTACGAGCAGTACTTC. The encoded protein is CASSSSGQVGYEQYF.

The sample holds a few counts of this clonotype. This may stem from a read error, because a much larger clone lies one nucleotide away. CDR3 amino acids: CASSLDLGGNEQYF. In DNA, the CDR3 is TGTGCCAGCAGCTTAGATCTTGGGGGAAATGAGCAGTACTTC. The V gene is TRBV11-3, the J gene TRBJ2-7; D assignment may be TRBD1 or TRBD2 (5 bases each). The V and J ends lost 0 bases and 7 bases respectively, with 13 bases between them. Germline CDR1 is SGHNT and CDR2 is YENEEA. The CDR3 contains 14 residues.

The chain carries TRBV3-1 and TRBJ2-5; 8 positions match TRBD2. This CDR3 comprises 14 residues. Trimming removed 6 bases from V and 1 base from J; junction bases left unmatched: 4. In germline, CDR1 is LGHDT, CDR2 YNNKEL (reference sequence). The CDR3 DNA follows: TGTGCCAGCAGTTGCGGGGGGCCCCAAGAGACCCAGTACTTC. Protein sequence: CASSCGGPQETQYF.

In its sample, this clonotype was seen many times. The chain has TRBV5-1 and TRBJ2-3; D is perhaps TRBD2 (6 bases). This CDR3 contains 15 residues. The germline V gene encodes CDR1 SGHRS and CDR2 YFSETQ. V was pared by 4 bases and J by 2 bases, with 14 bases between. Written as DNA, the CDR3 is TGCGCCAGCAGCCGCTCCGGGACTTCCACAGATACGCAGTATTTT. This gives the protein CASSRSGTSTDTQYF. Based on the CDR3 plus reference TRBV5-1 and TRBJ2-3, the full variable domain is KAGVTQTPRYLIKTRGQQVTLSCSPISGHRSVSWYQQTPGQGLQFLFEYFSETQRNKGNFPGRFSGRQFSNSRSEMNVSTLELGDSALYLCASSRSGTSTDTQYFGPGTRLTVL.

This clonotype was counted a few times. A clone one base away is much larger, so this may be a read error. The CDR3 region has the DNA TGTGCCAGCAGCCAAAGCGGGGGGGCCTCAGATACGCAGTATTTT. Translating gives CASSQSGGASDTQYF. V and J are TRBV12-3 or TRBV12-4 and TRBJ2-3, with 10 bases fitting TRBD2. Trimming removed 6 bases from V and 4 bases from J; junction bases left unmatched: 7. This CDR3 is built from 15 residues.

This clonotype was observed many times. This chain connects TRBV15 to TRBJ2-5; D possibly corresponds to TRBD1 (6 bases). With 9 bases removed from V and 4 bases from J, the gap between germline ends came to 12 bases. The CDR3 contains 12 residues. Germline CDR1 is LNHNV and CDR2 is YYDKDF (reference sequence). The CDR3 nucleotides are TGTGCCACTCAACAGGGTCGAGAGACCCAGTACTTC. Protein: CATQQGRETQYF.

This clonotype has a count of ten or more. This sequence joins TRBV6-4 and TRBJ2-1, with unresolved D. The CDR3 has 16 amino acids. The V gene's germline CDR1 is MRHNA and CDR2 SNTAGT. The germline V and J ends were trimmed by 0 bases and 2 bases, with 11 bases remaining between them. DNA for the CDR3: TGTGCCAGCAGTGACTCGATAGGGCGCGCCTACAATGAGCAGTTCTTC. Translating it yields CASSDSIGRAYNEQFF.

The table lists this clonotype with many counts. Just one base apart from a much larger clone, this may be a read error. This rearrangement joins TRBV28 to TRBJ2-3; 7 bases match TRBD1. Unmatched junction bases numbered 2, after V lost 4 bases and J lost 4 bases. The CDR3 length is 13 residues. Germline V CDR1 and CDR2: MDHEN, SYDVKM. The CDR3 DNA reads TGTGCCAGCAGTTCGACAGGGCCAGATACGCAGTATTTT. Translated, it gives CASSSTGPDTQYF.

This clonotype occurred a few times. This may be a read error, as it is one base from a much larger clone. The chain carries TRBV20-1 and TRBJ2-5, with TRBD2 matching 10 bases. This CDR3 has 16 amino acids. Germline V gives CDR1 DFQATT, CDR2 SNEGSKA (reference sequence). J was trimmed by 5 bases and V by 3 bases; bases with no gene match: 12. The chain's CDR3 is CSASISRAGGLETQYF. The CDR3 coding sequence is TGCAGTGCTAGCATCAGTAGAGCGGGGGGGCTGGAGACCCAGTACTTC.